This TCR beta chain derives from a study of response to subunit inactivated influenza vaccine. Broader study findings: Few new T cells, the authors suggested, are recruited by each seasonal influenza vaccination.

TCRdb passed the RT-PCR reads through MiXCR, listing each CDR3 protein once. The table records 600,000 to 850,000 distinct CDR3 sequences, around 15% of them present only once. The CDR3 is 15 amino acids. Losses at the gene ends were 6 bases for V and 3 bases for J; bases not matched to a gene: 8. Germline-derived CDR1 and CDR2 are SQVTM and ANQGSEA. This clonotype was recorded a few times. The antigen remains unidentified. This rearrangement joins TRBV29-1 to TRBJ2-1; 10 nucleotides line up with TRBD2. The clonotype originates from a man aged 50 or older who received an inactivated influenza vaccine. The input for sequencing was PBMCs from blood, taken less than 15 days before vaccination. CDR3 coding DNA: TGCAGCGTAGCGGGAGGGCTAGGAGGCTACAATGAGCAGTTCTTC. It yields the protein CSVAGGLGGYNEQFF.